The entry below describes one T cell receptor beta chain. The sample originates from a study of blood T cell repertoires in COVID-19. Study overall: The origin of the acute and convalescent COVID-19 samples was the United States, Italy and Spain. Sources were T cells, B-cell-depleted T cells, or PBMCs; the material itself was cDNA or gDNA.

Profiled with immunoSEQ multiplex PCR; TCRdb holds only in-frame clones, not every one. The table has about 120,000 clones, over 65% seen once. The V gene's germline CDR1 is GTSNPN and CDR2 SVGIG (reference sequence). Trimming cost V 0 bases and J 7 bases, with 10 bases left between them. CDR3 length: 14 amino acids. Sequencing input: peripheral blood. The receptor was derived from a woman in her seventies with acute or convalescent COVID-19. The rearrangement links TRBV30 to TRBJ1-6; a weak D match, TRBD1 (5 bases). CDR3 loop: CAWSVVTVNSPLHF. For the CDR3, the DNA is TGTGCCTGGAGTGTGGTGACAGTCAATTCACCCCTCCACTTT.